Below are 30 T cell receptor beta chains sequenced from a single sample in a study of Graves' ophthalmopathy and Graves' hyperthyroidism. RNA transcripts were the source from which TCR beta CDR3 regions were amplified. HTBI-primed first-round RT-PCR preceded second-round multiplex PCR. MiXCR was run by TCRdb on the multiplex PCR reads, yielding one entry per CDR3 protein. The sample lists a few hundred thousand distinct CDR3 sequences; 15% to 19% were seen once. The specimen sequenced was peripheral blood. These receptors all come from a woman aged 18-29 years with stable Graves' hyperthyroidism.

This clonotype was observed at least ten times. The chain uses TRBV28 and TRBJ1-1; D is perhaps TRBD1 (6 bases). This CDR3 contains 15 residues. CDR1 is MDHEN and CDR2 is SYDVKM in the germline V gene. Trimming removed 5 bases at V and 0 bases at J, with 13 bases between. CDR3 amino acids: CASSLTGHLNTEAFF. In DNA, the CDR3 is TGTGCCAGCAGTCTAACGGGACACCTGAACACTGAAGCTTTCTTT.

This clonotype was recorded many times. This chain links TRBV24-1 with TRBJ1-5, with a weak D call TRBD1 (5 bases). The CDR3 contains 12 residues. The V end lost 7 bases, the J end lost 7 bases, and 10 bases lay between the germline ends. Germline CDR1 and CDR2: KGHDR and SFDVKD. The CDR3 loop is CATSSGYQPQHF. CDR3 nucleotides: TGTGCCACCAGCTCAGGGTACCAGCCCCAGCATTTT.

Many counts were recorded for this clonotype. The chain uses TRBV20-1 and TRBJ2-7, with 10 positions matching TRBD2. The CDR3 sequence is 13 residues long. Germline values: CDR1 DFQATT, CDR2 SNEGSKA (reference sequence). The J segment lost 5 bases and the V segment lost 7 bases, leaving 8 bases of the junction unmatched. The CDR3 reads CSVSSGGQDEQYF. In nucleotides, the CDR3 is TGCAGTGTATCTAGCGGGGGACAAGACGAGCAGTACTTC.

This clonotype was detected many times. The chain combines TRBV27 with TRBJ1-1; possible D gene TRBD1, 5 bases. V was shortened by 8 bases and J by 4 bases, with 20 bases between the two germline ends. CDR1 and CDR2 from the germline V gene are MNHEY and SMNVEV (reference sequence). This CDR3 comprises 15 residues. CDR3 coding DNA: TGTGCCAGCCGCCTTAGTTCGGGGGGAGGCACTGAAGCTTTCTTT. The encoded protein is CASRLSSGGGTEAFF.

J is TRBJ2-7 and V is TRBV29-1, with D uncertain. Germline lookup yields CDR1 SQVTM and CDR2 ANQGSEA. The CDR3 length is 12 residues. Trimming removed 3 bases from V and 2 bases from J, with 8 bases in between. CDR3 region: CSVEYGAYEQYF. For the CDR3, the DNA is TGCAGCGTTGAGTATGGGGCCTACGAGCAGTACTTC.

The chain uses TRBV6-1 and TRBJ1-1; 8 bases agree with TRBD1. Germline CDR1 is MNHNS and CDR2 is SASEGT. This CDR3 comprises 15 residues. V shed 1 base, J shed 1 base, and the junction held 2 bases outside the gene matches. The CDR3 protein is CASSEEDRGNTEAFF. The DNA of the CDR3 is TGTGCCAGCAGTGAAGAAGACAGGGGGAACACTGAAGCTTTCTTT.

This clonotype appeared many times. The CDR3 sequence: CASSFGRAAAPLHF. The CDR3 nucleotides are TGTGCCAGCAGTTTCGGGAGGGCTGCAGCACCCCTCCACTTT. V and J are TRBV27 and TRBJ1-6; D ambiguous. This CDR3 is 14 amino acids long. With 3 bases removed from V and 11 bases from J, the gap between germline ends came to 14 bases. CDR1 is MNHEY, CDR2 SMNVEV, per germline (reference sequence).

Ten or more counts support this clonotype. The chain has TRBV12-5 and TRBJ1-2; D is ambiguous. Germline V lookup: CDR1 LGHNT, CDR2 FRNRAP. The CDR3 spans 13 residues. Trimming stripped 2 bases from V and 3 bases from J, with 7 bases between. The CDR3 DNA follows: TGTGCTAGTGGTTTGTCGGCATACTATGGCTACACCTTC. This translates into CASGLSAYYGYTF.

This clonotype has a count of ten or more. The CDR3 sequence: CASSPGRTGGDEQYF. CDR3 in DNA: TGTGCCAGCAGCCCCGGACGGACAGGGGGCGACGAGCAGTACTTC. This chain connects TRBV11-2 to TRBJ2-7; TRBD1 matches 11 bases. Trimming at V came to 5 bases and at J to 5 bases, leaving 8 bases not matched to a gene. The CDR3 covers 15 residues. Germline V gene data show CDR1 as SGHAT and CDR2 as FQNNGV.

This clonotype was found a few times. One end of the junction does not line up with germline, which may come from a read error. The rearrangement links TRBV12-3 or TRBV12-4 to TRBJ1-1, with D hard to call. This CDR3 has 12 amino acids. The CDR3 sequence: CANTIGNTESFF. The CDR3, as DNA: TGTGCCAACACGATTGGGAACACTGAATCTTTCTTT.

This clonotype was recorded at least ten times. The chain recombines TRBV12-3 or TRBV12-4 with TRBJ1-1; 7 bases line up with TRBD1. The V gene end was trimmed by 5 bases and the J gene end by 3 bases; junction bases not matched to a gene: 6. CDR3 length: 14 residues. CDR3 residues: CASSEDRYDTEAFF. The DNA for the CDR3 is TGTGCCAGCAGTGAGGACAGGTACGACACTGAAGCTTTCTTT.

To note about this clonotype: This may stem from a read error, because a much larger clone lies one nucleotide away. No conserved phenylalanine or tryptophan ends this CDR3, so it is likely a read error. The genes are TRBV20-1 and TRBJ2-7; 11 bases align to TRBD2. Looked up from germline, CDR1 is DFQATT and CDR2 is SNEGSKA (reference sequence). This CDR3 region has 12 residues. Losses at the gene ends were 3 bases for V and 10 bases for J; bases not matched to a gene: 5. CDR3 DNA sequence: TGCAGTGCTAGGGTAGCGGGGGGGCCACAGTACTCC. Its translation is CSARVAGGPQYS.

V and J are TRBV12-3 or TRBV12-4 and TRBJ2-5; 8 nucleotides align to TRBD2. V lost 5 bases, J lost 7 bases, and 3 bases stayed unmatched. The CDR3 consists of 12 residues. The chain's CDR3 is CASSTSGATQYF. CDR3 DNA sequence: TGTGCCAGCAGTACTAGCGGCGCGACCCAGTACTTC.

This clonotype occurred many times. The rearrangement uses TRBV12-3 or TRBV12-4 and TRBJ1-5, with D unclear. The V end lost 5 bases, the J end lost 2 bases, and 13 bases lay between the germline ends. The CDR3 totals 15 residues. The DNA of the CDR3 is TGTGCCAGCAGTCAATATCAGATTGGCAATCAGCCCCAGCATTTT. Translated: CASSQYQIGNQPQHF.

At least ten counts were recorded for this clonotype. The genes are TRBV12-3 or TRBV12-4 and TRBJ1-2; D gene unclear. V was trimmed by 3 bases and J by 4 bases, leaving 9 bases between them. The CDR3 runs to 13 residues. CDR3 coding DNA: TGTGCCAGCAGTTTCGAACGGTTCTATGGCTACACCTTC. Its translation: CASSFERFYGYTF.

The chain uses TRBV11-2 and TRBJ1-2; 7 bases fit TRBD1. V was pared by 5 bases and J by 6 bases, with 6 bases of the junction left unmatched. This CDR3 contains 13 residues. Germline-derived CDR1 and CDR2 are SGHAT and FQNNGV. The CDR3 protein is CASSIDRANGYTF. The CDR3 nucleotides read TGTGCCAGCAGCATTGACAGGGCGAATGGCTACACCTTC.

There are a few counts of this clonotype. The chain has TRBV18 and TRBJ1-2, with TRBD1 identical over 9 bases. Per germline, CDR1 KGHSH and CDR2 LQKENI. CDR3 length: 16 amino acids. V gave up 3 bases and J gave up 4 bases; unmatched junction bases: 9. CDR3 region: CASSPPGQGLLYGYTF. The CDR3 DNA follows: TGTGCCAGCTCACCGCCGGGACAGGGCCTCCTCTATGGCTACACCTTC.

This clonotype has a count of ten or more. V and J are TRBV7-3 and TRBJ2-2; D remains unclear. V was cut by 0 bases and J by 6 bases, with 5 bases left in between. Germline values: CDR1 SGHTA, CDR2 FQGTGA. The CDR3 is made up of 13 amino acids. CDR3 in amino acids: CASSLTYAGELFF. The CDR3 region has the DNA TGTGCCAGCAGCTTAACGTATGCCGGGGAGCTGTTTTTT. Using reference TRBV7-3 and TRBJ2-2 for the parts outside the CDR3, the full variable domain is GAGVSQTPSNKVTEKGKYVELRCDPISGHTALYWYRQSLGQGPEFLIYFQGTGAADDSGLPNDRFFAVRPEGSVSTLKIQRTERGDSAVYLCASSLTYAGELFFGEGSRLTVL.

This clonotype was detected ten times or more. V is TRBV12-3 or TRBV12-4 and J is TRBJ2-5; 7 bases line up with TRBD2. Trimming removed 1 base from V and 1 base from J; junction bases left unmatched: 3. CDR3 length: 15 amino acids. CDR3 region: CASSLEGTTQETQYF. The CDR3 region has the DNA TGTGCCAGCAGTTTAGAGGGGACTACCCAAGAGACCCAGTACTTC.

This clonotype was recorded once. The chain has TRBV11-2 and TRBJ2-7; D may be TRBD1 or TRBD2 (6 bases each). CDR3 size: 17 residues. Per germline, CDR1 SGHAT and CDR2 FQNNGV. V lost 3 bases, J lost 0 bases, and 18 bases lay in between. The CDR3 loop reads CASSFDSGRDISYEQYF. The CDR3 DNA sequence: TGTGCCAGCAGCTTTGACTCCGGGCGGGACATCTCCTACGAGCAGTACTTC.

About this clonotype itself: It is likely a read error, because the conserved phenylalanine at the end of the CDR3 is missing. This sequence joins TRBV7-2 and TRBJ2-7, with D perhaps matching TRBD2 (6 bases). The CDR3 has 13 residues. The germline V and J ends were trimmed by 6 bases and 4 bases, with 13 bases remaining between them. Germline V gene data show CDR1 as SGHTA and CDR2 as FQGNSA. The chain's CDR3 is CASSTTAGYEQYY. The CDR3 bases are TGTGCCAGCAGTACAACCGCGGGGTACGAGCAGTACTAC.

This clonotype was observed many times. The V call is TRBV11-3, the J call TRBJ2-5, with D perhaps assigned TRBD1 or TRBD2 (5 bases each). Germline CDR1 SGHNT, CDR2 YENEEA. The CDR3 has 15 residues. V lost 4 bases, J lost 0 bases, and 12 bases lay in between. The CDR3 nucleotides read TGTGCCAGCAGCTCCGGACACGGGGACCAAGAGACCCAGTACTTC. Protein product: CASSSGHGDQETQYF.

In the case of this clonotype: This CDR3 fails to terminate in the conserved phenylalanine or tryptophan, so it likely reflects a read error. The CDR3 sequence is CASSYLESKGGYGYTV. The CDR3 DNA sequence: TGTGCCAGCAGTTACCTCGAGAGTAAAGGTGGCTATGGCTACACCGTC. The chain couples TRBV6-5 to TRBJ1-2, with D hard to call. The ends were cut back, 2 bases at V and 4 bases at J, with 17 bases in the middle. The CDR3 is 16 residues long. In germline, CDR1 is MNHEY, CDR2 SVGAGI.

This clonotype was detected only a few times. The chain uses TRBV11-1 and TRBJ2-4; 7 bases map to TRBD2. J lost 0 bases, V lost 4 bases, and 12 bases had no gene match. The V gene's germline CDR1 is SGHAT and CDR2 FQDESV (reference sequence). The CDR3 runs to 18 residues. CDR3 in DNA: TGTGCCAGCAGCTCAACAGGTCGGGGGGTCCCAGCCAAAAACATTCAGTACTTC. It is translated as CASSSTGRGVPAKNIQYF. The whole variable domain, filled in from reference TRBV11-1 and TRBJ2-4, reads EAEVAQSPRYKITEKSQAVAFWCDPISGHATLYWYRQILGQGPELLVQFQDESVVDDSQLPKDRFSAERLKGVDSTLKIQPAELGDSAMYLCASSSTGRGVPAKNIQYFGAGTRLSVL.

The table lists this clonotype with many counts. The CDR3 DNA follows: TGTGCCAGCAGCTCGGACAGGGGCGACCTCTATGGCTACACCTTC. Its protein is CASSSDRGDLYGYTF. This chain joins TRBV7-2 and TRBJ1-2, with TRBD1 matching 9 bases. The junction had 7 bases not matched to a gene; V was cut back by 4 bases and J by 4 bases. This CDR3 spans 15 amino acids. Germline lookup yields CDR1 SGHTA and CDR2 FQGNSA.

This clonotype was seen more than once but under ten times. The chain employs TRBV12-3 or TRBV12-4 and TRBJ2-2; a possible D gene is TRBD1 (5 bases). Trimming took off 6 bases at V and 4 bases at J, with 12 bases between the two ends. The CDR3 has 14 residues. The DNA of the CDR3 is TGTGCCAGCAGATCGACAGATCCCACCGGGGAGCTGTTTTTT. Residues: CASRSTDPTGELFF.

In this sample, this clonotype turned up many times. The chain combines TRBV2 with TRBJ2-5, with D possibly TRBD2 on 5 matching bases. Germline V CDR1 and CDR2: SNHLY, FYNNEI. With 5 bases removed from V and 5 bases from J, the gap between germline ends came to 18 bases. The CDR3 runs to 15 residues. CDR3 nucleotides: TGTGCCAGCAGTCCTAGCTCAAGAGGGCTGGAGACCCAGTACTTC. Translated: CASSPSSRGLETQYF.

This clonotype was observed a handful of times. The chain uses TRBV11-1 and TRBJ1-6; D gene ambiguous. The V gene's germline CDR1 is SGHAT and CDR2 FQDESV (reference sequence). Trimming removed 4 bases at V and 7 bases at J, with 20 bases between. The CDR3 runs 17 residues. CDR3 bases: TGTGCCAGCAGCTCGTACCCCGGGCTCGACGGAAATTCACCCCTCCACTTT. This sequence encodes CASSSYPGLDGNSPLHF.

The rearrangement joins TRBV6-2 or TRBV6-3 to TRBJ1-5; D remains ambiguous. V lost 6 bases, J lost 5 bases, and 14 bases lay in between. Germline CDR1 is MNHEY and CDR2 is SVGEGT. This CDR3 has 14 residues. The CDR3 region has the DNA TGTGCCAGCAGCTCATCGGACCCGGATCAGCCCCAGCATTTT. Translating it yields CASSSSDPDQPQHF.

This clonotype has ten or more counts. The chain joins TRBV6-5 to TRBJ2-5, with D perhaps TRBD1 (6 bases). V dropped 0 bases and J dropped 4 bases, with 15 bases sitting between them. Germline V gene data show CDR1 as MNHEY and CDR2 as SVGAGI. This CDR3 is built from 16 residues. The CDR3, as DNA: TGTGCCAGCAGTTACTCGTGGGCCAAAGGGGGAGAGACCCAGTACTTC. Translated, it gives CASSYSWAKGGETQYF.